Shown below are 5 T cell receptor beta chains from a single sample sequenced in a study of post-analysis software for immune sequencing data. Their specific antigens are unknown. Whole-study findings and limits: Controls showed lower frequencies than patients for five TRBV segments, and TRBV5-6, TRBV5-1 and TRBV20-1 were among these.

Unique molecular identifiers were present in the TCR beta cDNA libraries. From the PCR reads, TCRdb called clonotypes with MiXCR, one entry per CDR3 protein. Of fewer than 850,000 distinct CDR3 sequences listed, around 27% are singletons. Input material: blood. The receptors originated from a girl aged 10 to 17 with multiple sclerosis.

This clonotype has a handful of counts. The V call is TRBV5-1, the J call TRBJ2-4; possibly TRBD2 for D (5 bases). The J call may be mistaken, given a closer DNA end match to TRBJ2-5. This CDR3 spans 15 amino acids. Germline CDR1 and CDR2: SGHRS and YFSETQ. This chain's CDR3 is CASSPPGRNGGTQYF. DNA for the CDR3: TGCGCCAGCAGCCCCCCAGGCCGAAACGGAGGGACCCAGTACTTC.

This rearrangement joins TRBV5-1 to TRBJ1-5; D is ambiguous. Germline assignment: CDR1 SGHRS and CDR2 YFSETQ. The CDR3 extends over 16 amino acids. Trimming removed 5 bases from V and 3 bases from J, with 18 bases in between. The CDR3 loop reads CASRLGYGGYNQPQHF. CDR3 DNA: TGCGCCAGCAGACTCGGATACGGAGGCTACAATCAGCCCCAGCATTTT.

To note about this clonotype: One junction end does not reproduce the germline sequence, and a read error may be involved. V is TRBV6-5 and J is TRBJ1-6; 7 nucleotides agree with TRBD1. The CDR3 has 13 residues. Germline V gene data show CDR1 as MNHEY and CDR2 as SVGAGI. The CDR3 loop is CASRRQGNSPLRF. The CDR3 bases are TGTGCCAGCAGGAGACAGGGAAATTCACCCCTCCGCTTT.

CDR3 amino acids: CASSLVGGSGEKLFF. The CDR3 nucleotides read TGTGCCAGCAGCTTAGTTGGGGGCTCAGGGGAAAAACTGTTTTTT. The genes are TRBV7-8 and TRBJ1-4; weak D call: TRBD1 (6 bases). The CDR3 extends over 15 amino acids. Germline CDR1 and CDR2: SGHVS and FQNEAQ. V shed 1 base and J shed 8 bases, with 14 bases lying between them.

J is TRBJ1-1 and V is TRBV7-9, with D uncertain. V shed 1 base and J shed 2 bases, with 11 bases lying between them. The CDR3 has 15 residues. Per germline, CDR1 SEHNR and CDR2 FQNEAQ (reference sequence). In DNA form, the CDR3 reads TGTGCCAGCAGCTTAGGGCCTAGAACCAACACTGAAGCTTTCTTT. Its protein is CASSLGPRTNTEAFF.